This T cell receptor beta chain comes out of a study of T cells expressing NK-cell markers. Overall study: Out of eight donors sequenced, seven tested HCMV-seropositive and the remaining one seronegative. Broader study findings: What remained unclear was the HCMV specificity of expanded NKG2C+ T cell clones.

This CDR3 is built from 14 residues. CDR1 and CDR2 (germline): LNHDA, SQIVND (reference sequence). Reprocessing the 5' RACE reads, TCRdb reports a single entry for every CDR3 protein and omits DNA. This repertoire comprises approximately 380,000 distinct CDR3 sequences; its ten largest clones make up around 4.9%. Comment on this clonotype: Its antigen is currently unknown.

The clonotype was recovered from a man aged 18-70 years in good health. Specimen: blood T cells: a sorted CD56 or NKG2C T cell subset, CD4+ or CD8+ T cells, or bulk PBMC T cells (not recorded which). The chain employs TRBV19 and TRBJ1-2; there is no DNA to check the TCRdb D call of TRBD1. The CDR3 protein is CASSSRQGFDGYTF.